This entry features one T cell receptor beta chain sequence. This specimen comes from a study of identical twins. TCRdb redid the calling of the 5' RACE reads with MiXCR, one entry per CDR3 protein. The profile shows some 760,000 distinct CDR3 sequences, around a sixth of them singletons. Another study also made use of these data, one on T cells expressing NK-cell markers. That investigation notes: Sequenced donors, eight in total, included seven who were HCMV-seropositive and one who was seronegative.

Input material: PBMCs. This receptor was obtained from a woman aged 18-30 years in good health.

The CDR3 region is CASDSYTDTQYF. The CDR3, as DNA: TGTGCCAGCGATAGCTACACAGATACGCAGTATTTT. This sequence joins TRBV5-5 and TRBJ2-3; no reliable D call. Germline V gene lookup returns CDR1 SGHKS and CDR2 YYEKEE (reference sequence). V dropped 7 bases and J dropped 2 bases, with 8 bases sitting between them. There are 12 residues in the CDR3.